One and the same sample provided the 9 T cell receptor gamma chains below, sequenced in a study of γδ T cells in repeated Plasmodium falciparum infection. Bulk repertoires came from Vgamma9/Vdelta2+ or Vdelta2-negative gammadelta T cells flow-sorted from PBMC. TCRdb redid the clone calls on the multiplex PCR reads with CATT. The table records 20,000 to 30,000 gamma-chain clones, 3% of them present only once. Sequencing was carried out using gamma-delta T cells from blood. The receptor source for this set is a pool of human donors (malaria-infected and uninfected, not separated).

This clone has just a few counts. This sequence is one base from a far larger clone and is likely a read error. The same CDR3 is also encoded by other DNA sequences in this sample. This chain joins TRGV9 and TRGJP2. The J gene comes from matching the DNA to germline here; TCRdb lacks it. Trimming cost V 2 bases and J 2 bases; bases outside gene matches: 5. The CDR3 contains 15 residues. Germline loops: CDR1 GITISATS, CDR2 ISYDGTV (reference sequence). As DNA, the CDR3 is TGTGCCTTGTGGGAGGGATCCAGTAGTGATTGGATCAAGACGTTT. Translated, it gives CALWEGSSSDWIKTF.

This clone was seen only a few times. This sequence is one base from a far larger clone and is likely a read error. Other DNA sequences in this specimen translate into the identical CDR3. The chain has TRGV9 and TRGJ1 or TRGJ2. The J gene, left out of TCRdb, was set here by checking the DNA against germline. Germline values: CDR1 GITISATS, CDR2 ISYDGTV (reference sequence). The CDR3 runs to 14 residues. CDR3 nucleotides: TGTGCCTTATGGGAGGGCCTCAATTATTATAAGAAACTCTTT. It specifies CALWEGLNYYKKLF.

This clone has only a few counts. A far bigger clonotype differs at one base, so this is likely a read error. Distinct nucleotide sequences in the sample also encode this CDR3. The chain employs TRGV9 and TRGJP. TCRdb is silent on the J gene; assignment here came from matching the DNA to germline. There are 15 residues in the CDR3. CDR1 and CDR2 from the germline V gene are GITISATS and ISYDGTV (reference sequence). This CDR3 reads CALWELKLGKKIKVF. CDR3 nucleotide sequence: TGTGCCTTGTGGGAGTTAAAGTTGGGTAAAAAAATCAAGGTATTT.

As concerns this clone: For this DNA, TCRdb reports the protein of a much larger clone, which diverges at residue 9, most likely from a read error; the protein presented here is translated directly from the DNA. The V and J genes are TRGV9 and TRGJP. The CDR3 runs 18 residues. V trimming: 7 bases; J trimming: 5 bases; junction bases outside the gene matches: 14. Germline V gene data show CDR1 as GITISATS and CDR2 as ISYDGTV (reference sequence). The CDR3 loop is CALCIPCSEELGKKIKVF. CDR3 nucleotides: TGTGCCTTGTGTATACCCTGCAGTGAAGAGTTGGGCAAAAAAATCAAGGTATTT.

This clone was seen ten or more times. Since a far larger clone is one base different, this is likely a read error. The chain couples TRGV9 to TRGJP. The CDR3 extends over 15 amino acids. Per the germline V gene, CDR1 is GITISATS and CDR2 is ISYDGTV (reference sequence). CDR3 DNA sequence: TGTGCCTTGTGGGACCAAGGGTTGGGCAAAAAAATCAAGGTATTT. Translating gives CALWDQGLGKKIKVF.

This clone was picked up many times. The J gene is TRGJP, the V gene TRGV9. Germline trimming cut 2 bases from V and 3 bases from J; bases unmatched to any gene: 4. Germline CDR1 reads GITISATS; CDR2 reads ISYDGTV (reference sequence). The CDR3 contains 17 residues. This chain's CDR3 is CALWEAKQELGKKIKVF. CDR3 bases: TGTGCCTTGTGGGAGGCGAAGCAAGAGTTGGGCAAAAAAATCAAGGTATTT.

This clone appeared many times. The genes are TRGV2 and TRGJ1 or TRGJ2. Matching the DNA to germline supplied the J gene, which TCRdb does not give. The germline gives CDR1 EGSNGY, CDR2 YDSYNSKV. The junction had 7 bases not matched to a gene; V was cut back by 0 bases and J by 11 bases. The CDR3 length is 12 residues. CDR3 region: CATWDGPREKLF. The CDR3 nucleotides read TGTGCCACCTGGGACGGGCCTCGTGAGAAACTCTTT.

This clone has ten or more counts. The protein TCRdb lists belongs to a much larger clone and differs from this DNA's translation at residue 7, which points to a read error; the protein shown is made from the DNA. J is TRGJ1 or TRGJ2 and V is TRGV2. In germline, CDR1 is EGSNGY, CDR2 YDSYNSKV. The V segment lost 4 bases and the J segment 4 bases; nucleotides outside the gene matches: 10. The CDR3 runs 14 residues. Here the CDR3 reads CATWDGLGYYKKLF. CDR3 bases: TGTGCCACCTGGGATGGGCTTGGATATTATAAGAAACTCTTT.

The table lists this clone with many counts. TCRdb records a much larger clone's protein for this DNA, with a difference at residue 4 that likely arises from a read error; the protein given is the translation of the DNA. The chain employs TRGV9 and TRGJ1 or TRGJ2. The CDR3 has 11 residues. Germline-derived CDR1 and CDR2 are GITISATS and ISYDGTV (reference sequence). In nucleotides, the CDR3 is TGTGCCTTGCGGGAGGTGTCGGTGAAACTCTTT. It is translated as CALREVSVKLF.